This T cell receptor (beta chain) appears in the sequencing data of a study of Graves' ophthalmopathy and Graves' hyperthyroidism. Study-wide background: Sampling took place at initial diagnosis, with peripheral blood obtained before any treatment.

Study-wide results and caveats: Ophthalmopathy and stable hyperthyroidism were discriminated by a 13-signature model, with 85% to 90% sensitivity and about 82% specificity.

The authors amplified TCR beta CDR3 regions from RNA transcripts. RT-PCR was first run with HTBI primers, then multiplex PCR in a second round. TCRdb re-analysed the multiplex PCR reads in MiXCR, keeping a single row per CDR3 protein. The sample holds about 390,000 distinct CDR3 sequences, 15% seen once. People with hyperthyroidism were aged 18 to 65 and newly diagnosed, under 2 months' duration. Fresh peripheral blood, about 9.3 ml, was the PBMC source. Remarks on this clonotype: Its antigen is as yet unknown. A much larger clone lies one base from this, so it may be a read error.

Germline CDR1 ENHRY, CDR2 SYGVKD. This CDR3 is 15 amino acids long. The J segment lost 1 base and the V segment lost 7 bases, leaving 9 bases of the junction unmatched. The sequencing sample was made of peripheral blood. The chain couples TRBV10-3 to TRBJ1-1; 7 positions agree with TRBD1. This sequence originates from a woman in her late teens or twenties with stable Graves' hyperthyroidism. The chain's CDR3 is CAIIETGLGNTEAFF. Written as DNA, the CDR3 is TGTGCCATCATCGAGACAGGGCTGGGGAACACTGAAGCTTTCTTT.